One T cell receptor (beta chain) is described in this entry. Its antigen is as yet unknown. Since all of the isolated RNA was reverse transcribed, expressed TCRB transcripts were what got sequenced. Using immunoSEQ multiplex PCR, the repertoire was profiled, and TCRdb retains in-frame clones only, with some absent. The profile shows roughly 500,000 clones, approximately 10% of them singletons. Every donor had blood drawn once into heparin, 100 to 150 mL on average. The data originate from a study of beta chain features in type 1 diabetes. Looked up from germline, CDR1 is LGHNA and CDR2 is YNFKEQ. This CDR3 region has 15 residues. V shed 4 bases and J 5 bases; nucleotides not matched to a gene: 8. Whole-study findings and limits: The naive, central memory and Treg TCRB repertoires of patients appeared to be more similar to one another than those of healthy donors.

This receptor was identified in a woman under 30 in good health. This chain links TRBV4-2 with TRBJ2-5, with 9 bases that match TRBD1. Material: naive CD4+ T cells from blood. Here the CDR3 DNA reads TGTGCCAGCAGCCCTGGGACAGGGCTAGGGGAGACCCAGTACTTC. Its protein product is CASSPGTGLGETQYF.